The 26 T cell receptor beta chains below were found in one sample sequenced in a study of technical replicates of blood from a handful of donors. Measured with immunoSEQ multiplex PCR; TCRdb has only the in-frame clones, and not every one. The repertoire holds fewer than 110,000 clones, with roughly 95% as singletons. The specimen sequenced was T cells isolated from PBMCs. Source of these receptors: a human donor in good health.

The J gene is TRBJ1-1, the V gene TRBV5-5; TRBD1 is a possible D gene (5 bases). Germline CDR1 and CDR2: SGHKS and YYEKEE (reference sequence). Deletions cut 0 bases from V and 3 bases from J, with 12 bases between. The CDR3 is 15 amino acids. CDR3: CASSLASRVDTEAFF. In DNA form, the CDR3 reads TGTGCCAGCAGCTTGGCCTCCAGGGTTGACACTGAAGCTTTCTTT.

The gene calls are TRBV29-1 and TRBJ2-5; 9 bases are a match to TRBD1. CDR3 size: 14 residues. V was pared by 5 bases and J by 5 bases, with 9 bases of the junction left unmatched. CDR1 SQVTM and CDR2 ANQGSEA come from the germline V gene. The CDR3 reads CSVPDRGGSETQYF. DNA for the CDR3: TGCAGCGTTCCGGACAGGGGCGGCTCGGAGACCCAGTACTTC.

This chain's CDR3 is CAGNRGSNQPQHF. DNA for the CDR3: TGTGCCGGAAACAGGGGCAGCAATCAGCCCCAGCATTTT. V usage is TRBV2 and J usage is TRBJ1-5; 7 bases match TRBD1. V was clipped by 11 bases and J by 1 base; unmatched bases: 5. The CDR3 consists of 13 residues. The germline V gene encodes CDR1 SNHLY and CDR2 FYNNEI.

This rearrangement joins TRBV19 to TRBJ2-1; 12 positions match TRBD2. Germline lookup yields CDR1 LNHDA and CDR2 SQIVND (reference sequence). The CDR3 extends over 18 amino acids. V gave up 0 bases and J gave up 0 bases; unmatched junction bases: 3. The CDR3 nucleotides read TGTGCCAGTAGTATAGAGACTAGCGGGAGCAGCTCCTACAATGAGCAGTTCTTC. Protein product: CASSIETSGSSSYNEQFF.

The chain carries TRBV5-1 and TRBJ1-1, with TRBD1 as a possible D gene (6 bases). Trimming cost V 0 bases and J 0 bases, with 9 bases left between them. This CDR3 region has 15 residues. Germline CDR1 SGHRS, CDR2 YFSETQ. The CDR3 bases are TGCGCCAGCAGCTTGGTGGGGACACTGAACACTGAAGCTTTCTTT. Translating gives CASSLVGTLNTEAFF.

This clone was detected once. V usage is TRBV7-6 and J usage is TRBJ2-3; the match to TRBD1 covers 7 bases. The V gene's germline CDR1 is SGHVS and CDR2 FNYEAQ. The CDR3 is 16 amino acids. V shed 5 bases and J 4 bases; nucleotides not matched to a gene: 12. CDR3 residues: CASSDPYQQGADTQYF. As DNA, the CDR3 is TGTGCCAGCAGCGACCCATATCAGCAGGGGGCAGATACGCAGTATTTT.

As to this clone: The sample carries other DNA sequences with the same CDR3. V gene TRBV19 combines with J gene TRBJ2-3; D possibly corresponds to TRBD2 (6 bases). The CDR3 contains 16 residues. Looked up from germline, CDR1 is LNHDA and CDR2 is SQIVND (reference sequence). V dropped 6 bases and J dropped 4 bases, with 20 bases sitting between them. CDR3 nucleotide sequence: TGTGCCAGTAGCCCCGGTGGAGGGAGGAGTGCAGATACGCAGTATTTT. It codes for CASSPGGGRSADTQYF.

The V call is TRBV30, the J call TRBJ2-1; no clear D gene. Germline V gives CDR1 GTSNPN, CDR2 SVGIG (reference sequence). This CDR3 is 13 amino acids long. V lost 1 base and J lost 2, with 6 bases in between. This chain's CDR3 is CAWSGTAYNEQFF. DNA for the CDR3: TGTGCCTGGAGTGGTACAGCCTACAATGAGCAGTTCTTC. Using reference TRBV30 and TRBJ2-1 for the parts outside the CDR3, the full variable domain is SQTIHQWPATLVQPVGSPLSLECTVEGTSNPNLYWYRQAAGRGLQLLFYSVGIGQISSEVPQNLSASRPQDRQFILSSKKLLLSDSGFYLCAWSGTAYNEQFFGPGTRLTVL.

Here the CDR3 reads CASSTRLAGRTDTQYF. The DNA of the CDR3 is TGTGCCAGCAGTACCCGACTAGCGGGAAGGACAGATACGCAGTATTTT. The rearrangement links TRBV28 to TRBJ2-3; 11 bases agree with TRBD2. CDR1 is MDHEN, CDR2 SYDVKM, per germline. J lost 3 bases, V lost 5 bases, and 7 bases had no gene match. CDR3 length: 16 residues.

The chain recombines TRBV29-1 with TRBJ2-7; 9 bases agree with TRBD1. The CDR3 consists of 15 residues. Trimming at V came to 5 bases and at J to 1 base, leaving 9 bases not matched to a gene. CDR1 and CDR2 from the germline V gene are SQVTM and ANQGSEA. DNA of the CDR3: TGCAGCGTTCCCCGAAGGACAGGGGAATCCTACGAGCAGTACTTC. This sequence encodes CSVPRRTGESYEQYF.

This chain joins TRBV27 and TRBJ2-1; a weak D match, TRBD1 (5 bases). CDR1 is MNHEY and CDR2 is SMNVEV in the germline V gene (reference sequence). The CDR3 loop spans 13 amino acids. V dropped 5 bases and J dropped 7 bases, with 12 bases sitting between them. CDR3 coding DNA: TGTGCCAGCAGTGACACTCCAGGGAATGAGCAGTTCTTC. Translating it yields CASSDTPGNEQFF.

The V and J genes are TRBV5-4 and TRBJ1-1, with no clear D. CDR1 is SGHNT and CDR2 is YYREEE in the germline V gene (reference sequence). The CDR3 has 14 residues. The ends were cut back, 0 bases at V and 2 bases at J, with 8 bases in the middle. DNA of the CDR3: TGTGCCAGCAGCTTGGAACTGGTCAACACTGAAGCTTTCTTT. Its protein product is CASSLELVNTEAFF.

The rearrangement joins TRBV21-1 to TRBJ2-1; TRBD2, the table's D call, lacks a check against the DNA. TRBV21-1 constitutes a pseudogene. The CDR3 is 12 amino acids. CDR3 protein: CARDRLEGEQFF. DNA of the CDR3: TGTGCCAGGGACCGACTAGAGGGTGAGCAGTTCTTC.

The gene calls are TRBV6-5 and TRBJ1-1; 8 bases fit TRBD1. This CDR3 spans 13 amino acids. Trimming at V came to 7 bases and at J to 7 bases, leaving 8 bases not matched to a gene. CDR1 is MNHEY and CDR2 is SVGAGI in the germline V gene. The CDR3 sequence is CASTSIGQGEAFF. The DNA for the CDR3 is TGTGCCAGCACCAGCATAGGACAGGGTGAAGCTTTCTTT.

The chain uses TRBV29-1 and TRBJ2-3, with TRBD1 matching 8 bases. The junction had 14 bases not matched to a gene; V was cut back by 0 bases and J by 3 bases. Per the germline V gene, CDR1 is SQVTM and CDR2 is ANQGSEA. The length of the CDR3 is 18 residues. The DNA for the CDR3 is TGCAGCGTTGAAGATCTTCCCTCCAGACAGGGGCTGACAGATACGCAGTATTTT. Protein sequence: CSVEDLPSRQGLTDTQYF.

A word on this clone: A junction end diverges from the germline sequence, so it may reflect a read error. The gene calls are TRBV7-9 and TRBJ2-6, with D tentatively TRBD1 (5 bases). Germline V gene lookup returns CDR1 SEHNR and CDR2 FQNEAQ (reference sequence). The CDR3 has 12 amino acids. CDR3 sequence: CAGRVVANVLTF. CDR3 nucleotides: TGTGCCGGCAGGGTAGTGGCCAACGTCCTGACTTTC.

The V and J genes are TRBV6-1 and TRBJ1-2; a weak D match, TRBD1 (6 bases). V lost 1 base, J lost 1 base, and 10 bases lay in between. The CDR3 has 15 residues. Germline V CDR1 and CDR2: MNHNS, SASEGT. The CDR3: CASSEGGGGNYGYTF. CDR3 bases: TGTGCCAGCAGTGAAGGGGGAGGGGGTAACTATGGCTACACCTTC.

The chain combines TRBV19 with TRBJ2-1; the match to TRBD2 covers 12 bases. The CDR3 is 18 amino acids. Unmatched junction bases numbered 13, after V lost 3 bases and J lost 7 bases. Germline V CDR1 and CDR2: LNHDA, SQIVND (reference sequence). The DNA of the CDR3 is TGTGCCAGTAGTATGGGTGGGAGGACTAGCGGGGTACTTAATGAGCAGTTCTTC. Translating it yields CASSMGGRTSGVLNEQFF.

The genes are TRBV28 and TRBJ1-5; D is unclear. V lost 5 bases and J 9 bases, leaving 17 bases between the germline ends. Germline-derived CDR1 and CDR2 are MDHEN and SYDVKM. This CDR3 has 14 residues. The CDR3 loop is CASSNRDLESPQHF. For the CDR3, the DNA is TGTGCCAGCAGTAATCGGGATTTGGAGTCGCCCCAGCATTTT.

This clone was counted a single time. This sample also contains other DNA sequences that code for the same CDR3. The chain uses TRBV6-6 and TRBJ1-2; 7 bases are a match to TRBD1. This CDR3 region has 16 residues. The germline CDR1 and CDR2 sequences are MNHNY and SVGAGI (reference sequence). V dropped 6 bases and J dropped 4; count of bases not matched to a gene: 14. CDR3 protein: CASSYKRDRAGYGYTF. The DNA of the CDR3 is TGTGCCAGCAGCTACAAGAGAGACAGGGCGGGCTATGGCTACACCTTC.

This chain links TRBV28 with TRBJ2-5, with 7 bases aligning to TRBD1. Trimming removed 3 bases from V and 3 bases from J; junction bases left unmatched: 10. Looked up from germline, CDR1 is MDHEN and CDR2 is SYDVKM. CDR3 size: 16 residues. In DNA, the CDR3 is TGTGCCAGCAGTTTTACAGGGGCTCCAATAAAAGAGACCCAGTACTTC. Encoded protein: CASSFTGAPIKETQYF.

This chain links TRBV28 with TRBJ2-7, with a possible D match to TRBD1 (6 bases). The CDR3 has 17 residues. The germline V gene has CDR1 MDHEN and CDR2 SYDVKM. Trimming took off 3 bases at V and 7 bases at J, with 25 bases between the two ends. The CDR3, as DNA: TGTGCCAGCAGTTTGGACAGTGGGGGTTCCACCCTAGGAGAGCAGTACTTC. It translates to CASSLDSGGSTLGEQYF.

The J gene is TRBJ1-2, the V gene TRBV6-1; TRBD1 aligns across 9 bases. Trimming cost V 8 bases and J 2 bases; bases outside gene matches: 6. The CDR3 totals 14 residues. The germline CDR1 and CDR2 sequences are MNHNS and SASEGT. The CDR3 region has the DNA TGTGCCAGCGGACAGGGGAGAGAGAACTATGGCTACACCTTC. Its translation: CASGQGRENYGYTF.

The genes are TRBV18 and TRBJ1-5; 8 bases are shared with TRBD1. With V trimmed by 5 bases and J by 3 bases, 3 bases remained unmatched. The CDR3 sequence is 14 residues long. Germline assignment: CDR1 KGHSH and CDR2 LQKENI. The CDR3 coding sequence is TGTGCCAGCTCAATGACAGGGGACAATCAGCCCCAGCATTTT. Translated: CASSMTGDNQPQHF.

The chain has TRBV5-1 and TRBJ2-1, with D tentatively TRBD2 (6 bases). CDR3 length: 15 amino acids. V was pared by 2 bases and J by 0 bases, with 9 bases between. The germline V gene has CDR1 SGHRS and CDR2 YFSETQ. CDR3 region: CASSFGGSSYNEQFF. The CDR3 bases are TGCGCCAGCAGCTTCGGGGGAAGCTCCTACAATGAGCAGTTCTTC.

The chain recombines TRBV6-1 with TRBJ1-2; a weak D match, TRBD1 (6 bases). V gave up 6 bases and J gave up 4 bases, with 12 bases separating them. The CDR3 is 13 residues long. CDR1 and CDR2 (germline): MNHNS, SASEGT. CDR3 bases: TGTGCCAGCAGAGCCACAGGGACCTATGGCTACACCTTC. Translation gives CASRATGTYGYTF.